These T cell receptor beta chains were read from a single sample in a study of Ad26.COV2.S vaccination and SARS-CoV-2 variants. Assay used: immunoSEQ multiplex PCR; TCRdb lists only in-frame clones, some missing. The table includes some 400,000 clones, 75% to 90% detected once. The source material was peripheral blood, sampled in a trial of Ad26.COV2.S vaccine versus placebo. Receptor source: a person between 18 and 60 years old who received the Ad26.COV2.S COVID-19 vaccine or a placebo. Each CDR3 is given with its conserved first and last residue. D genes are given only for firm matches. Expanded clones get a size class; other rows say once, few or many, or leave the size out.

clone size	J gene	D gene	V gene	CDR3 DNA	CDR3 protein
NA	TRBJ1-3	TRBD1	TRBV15	TGTGCCACCAGCAGAGATCATGGGACAGGGATTGGAAACACCATATATTTT	CATSRDHGTGIGNTIYF
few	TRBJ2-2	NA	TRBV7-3	TGTGCCAGCACCCCAGGGTACACCGGGGAGCTGTTTTTT	CASTPGYTGELFF
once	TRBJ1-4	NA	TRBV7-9	TGTGCCAGCAGCGTCAGGGACGACCCTCCTGAAAAACTGTTTTTT	CASSVRDDPPEKLFF
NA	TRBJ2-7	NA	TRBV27	TGTGCCAGCACCTTTGACCTCAGGGTAACGGCTTCCTACGAGCAGTACTTC	CASTFDLRVTASYEQYF
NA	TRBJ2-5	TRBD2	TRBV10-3	TGTGCCATCAGCCGGGAGGGAGAGACCCAGTACTTC	CAISREGETQYF
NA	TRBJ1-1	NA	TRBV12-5	TGTGCTAGTGGTTTGGCGTTGGGGGACCGTAGGGGAGCTTTCTTT	CASGLALGDRRGAFF
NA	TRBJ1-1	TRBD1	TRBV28	TGTGCCAGCAGTTTAGGGACAGGGACTGAAGCTTTCTTT	CASSLGTGTEAFF
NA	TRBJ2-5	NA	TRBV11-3	TGTGCCAGCAGGCGGGGGCCCACCATGGGGACCCAGTACTTC	CASRRGPTMGTQYF
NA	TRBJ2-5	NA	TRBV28	TGTGCCAGCAAGTTTGCGGGCCAAGAGACCCAGTACTTC	CASKFAGQETQYF
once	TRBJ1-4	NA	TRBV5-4	TGTGCCAGCAGCTTGGTTGGTGGTTCTAATGAAAAACTGTTTTTT	CASSLVGGSNEKLFF
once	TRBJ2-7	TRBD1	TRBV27	TGTGCCAGCAGCCATGGACAGGGCTACGAGCAGTACTTC	CASSHGQGYEQYF
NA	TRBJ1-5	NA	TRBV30	TGTGCCTGGAGTGAAGGGACTTTAGGCAATCAGCCCCAGCATTTT	CAWSEGTLGNQPQHF
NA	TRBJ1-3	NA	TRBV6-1	TGTGCCAGCAGTGAAGACCTCTTTGGAAACACCATATATTTT	CASSEDLFGNTIYF
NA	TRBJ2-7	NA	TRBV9	TGTGCCAGCAGCCCCAGAGAGGGCATTCCCCCCTACGAGCAGTACTTC	CASSPREGIPPYEQYF
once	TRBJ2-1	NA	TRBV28	TGTGCCATCCATCCCGCGAGCTCCTACAATGAGCAGTTCTTC	CAIHPASSYNEQFF
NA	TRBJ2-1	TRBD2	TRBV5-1	TGCGCCAGCAGCTCGGAAGAGCGGGAGGGCCGCAATGAGCAGTTCTTC	CASSSEEREGRNEQFF
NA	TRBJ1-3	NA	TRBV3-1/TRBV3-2	TGTGCCAGCAGCCCAGACAGCTCTGGAAACACCATATATTTT	CASSPDSSGNTIYF
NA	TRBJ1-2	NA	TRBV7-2	TGTGCCAGCAGCCCACCGGGCGACAACTATGGCTACACCTTC	CASSPPGDNYGYTF
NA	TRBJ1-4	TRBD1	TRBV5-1	TGCGCCAGCAGCCCAGGGACAGTCATGAATGAAAAACTGTTTTTT	CASSPGTVMNEKLFF
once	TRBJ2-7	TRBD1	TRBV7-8	TGTGCCAGCAGCCCCGACAGGGGTAAAGCCTACGAGCAGTACTTC	CASSPDRGKAYEQYF
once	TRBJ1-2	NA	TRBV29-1	TGCAGCACAGAGGACGGTGTAAGCTTTGGCTACACCTTC	CSTEDGVSFGYTF
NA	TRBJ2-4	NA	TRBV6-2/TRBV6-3	TGTGCCAGCAGCTGGGGGTCTCTAGCCAAAAACATTCAGTACTTC	CASSWGSLAKNIQYF
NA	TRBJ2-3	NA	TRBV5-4	TGTGCCAGCAGCTTGGCAGGGGAAGATACGCAGTATTTT	CASSLAGEDTQYF
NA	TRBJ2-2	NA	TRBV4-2	TGTGCCAGCAGCCATATACCCGGGCCAACACACACCGGGGAGCTGTTTTTT	CASSHIPGPTHTGELFF
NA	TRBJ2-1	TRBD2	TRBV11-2	TGTGCCAGCAGCTTGGGTACTAGCGGGGGAAATGAGCAGTTCTTC	CASSLGTSGGNEQFF
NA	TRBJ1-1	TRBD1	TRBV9	TGTGCCAGCAGCGCCAACAGGGGAAGGGGCACTGAAGCTTTCTTT	CASSANRGRGTEAFF
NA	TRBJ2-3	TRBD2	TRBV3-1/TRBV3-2	TGTGCCAGCAACCTAGCGGGAGGACTGGCAGATACGCAGTATTTT	CASNLAGGLADTQYF
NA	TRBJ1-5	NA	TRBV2	TGTGCCAGCACCCCCCGACAGAGCAATCAGCCCCAGCATTTT	CASTPRQSNQPQHF
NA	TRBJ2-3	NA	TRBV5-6	TGTGCCAGCAGATTGGGTCCTGTGGGACTGATCACAGATACGCAGTATTTT	CASRLGPVGLITDTQYF
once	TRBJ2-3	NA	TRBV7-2	TGTGCCAGCAGCTTATACGTCGGCGCCATAAGACCCTCCACAGATACGCAGTATTTT	CASSLYVGAIRPSTDTQYF
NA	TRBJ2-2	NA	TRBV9	TGTGCCAGCAGCGTCGGTAACACCGGGGAGCTGTTTTTT	CASSVGNTGELFF
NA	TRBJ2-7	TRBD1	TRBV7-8	TGTGCCAGCAGCCCAAGGGACAGCTCCTACGAGCAGTACTTC	CASSPRDSSYEQYF
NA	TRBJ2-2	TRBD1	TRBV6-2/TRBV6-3	TGTGCCAGCAGTTACTCGGAAAGGACAGGGAACACCGGGGAGCTGTTTTTT	CASSYSERTGNTGELFF
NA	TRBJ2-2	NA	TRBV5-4	TGTGCCAGAGAGGGTAGCCGGGCCACCGGGGAGCTGTTTTTT	CAREGSRATGELFF
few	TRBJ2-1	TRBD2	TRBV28	TGTGCCAGCTCGGCTAGCGGGAGGGGACGCTCCTACAATGAGCAGTTCTTC	CASSASGRGRSYNEQFF
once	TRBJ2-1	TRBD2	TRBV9	TGTGCCAGCAGCGTAGGGACTAGCGGGAGTCTTGAGAATGAGCAGTTCTTC	CASSVGTSGSLENEQFF